This TCR beta chain is drawn from a study of cytomegalovirus exposure and HLA in healthy donors. Points from the study as a whole: Specificity for CMV antigens was confirmed in vitro for a few of the CMV-associated chains. According to an earlier analysis, most TCR beta V segments yielded productive rearrangements about 90% or about 30% of the time.

Amplification used 60 Vbeta primers and 13 Jbeta primers. Method: immunoSEQ multiplex PCR; TCRdb's copy keeps in-frame clones and lacks some. The table has about 190,000 clones, 77% seen once. Trimming took off 7 bases at V and 1 base at J, with 4 bases between the two ends. This CDR3 region has 11 residues. Per the germline V gene, CDR1 is SNHLY and CDR2 is FYNNEI. This clone was counted a few times. Its antigen is undetermined. This TCR was sampled from a woman in her twenties or thirties in good health and CMV-seropositive. This rearrangement joins TRBV2 to TRBJ1-1; D unclear. Sequencing input: PBMCs. The CDR3 protein is CASTGNTEAFF. CDR3 in DNA: TGTGCCAGCACAGGGAACACTGAAGCTTTCTTT.